This TCR beta chain was captured by sequencing in a study of T cells in localized non-small cell lung cancer. Assay: immunoSEQ multiplex PCR; the TCRdb copy retains only in-frame clones and omits some. The profile shows around 39,000 clones, 75% to 90% of them singletons. The input for sequencing was peripheral blood, taken before any cancer treatment. The clonotype originates from a woman aged 40-70 years with stage I lung adenocarcinoma.

CDR3 sequence (DNA): TGTGCCAGCAGCTTAAATGCAGGGAGAACAGATACGCAGTATTTT. Translating gives CASSLNAGRTDTQYF. The rearrangement joins TRBV7-3 to TRBJ2-3; D is tentatively TRBD1 or TRBD2 (5 bases each). The CDR3 consists of 15 residues. V lost 1 base to trimming and J lost 3 bases, with 11 bases between them. Germline lookup yields CDR1 SGHTA and CDR2 FQGTGA.